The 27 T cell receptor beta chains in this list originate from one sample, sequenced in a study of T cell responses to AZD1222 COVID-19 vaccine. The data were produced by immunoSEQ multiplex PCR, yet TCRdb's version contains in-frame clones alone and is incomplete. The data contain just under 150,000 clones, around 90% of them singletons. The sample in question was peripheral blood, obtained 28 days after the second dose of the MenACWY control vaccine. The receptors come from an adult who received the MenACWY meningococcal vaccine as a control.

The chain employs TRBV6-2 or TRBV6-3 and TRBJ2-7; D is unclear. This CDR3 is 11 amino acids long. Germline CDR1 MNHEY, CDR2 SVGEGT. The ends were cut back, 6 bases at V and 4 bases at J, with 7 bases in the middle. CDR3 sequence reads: CASSWRYEQYF. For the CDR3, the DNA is TGTGCCAGCAGCTGGCGGTACGAGCAGTACTTC.

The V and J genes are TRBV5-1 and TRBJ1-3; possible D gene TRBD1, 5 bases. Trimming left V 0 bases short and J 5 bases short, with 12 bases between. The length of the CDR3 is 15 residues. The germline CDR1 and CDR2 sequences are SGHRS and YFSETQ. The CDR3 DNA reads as TGCGCCAGCAGCTTGGCCGGCCAGGGAAGAAACACCATATATTTT. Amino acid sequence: CASSLAGQGRNTIYF.

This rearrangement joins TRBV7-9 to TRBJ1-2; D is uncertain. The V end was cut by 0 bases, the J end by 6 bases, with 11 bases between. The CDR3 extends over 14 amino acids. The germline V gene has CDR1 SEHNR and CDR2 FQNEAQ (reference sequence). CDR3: CASSLAGVSHGYTF. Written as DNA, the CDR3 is TGTGCCAGCAGCTTAGCCGGGGTTAGCCATGGCTACACCTTC.

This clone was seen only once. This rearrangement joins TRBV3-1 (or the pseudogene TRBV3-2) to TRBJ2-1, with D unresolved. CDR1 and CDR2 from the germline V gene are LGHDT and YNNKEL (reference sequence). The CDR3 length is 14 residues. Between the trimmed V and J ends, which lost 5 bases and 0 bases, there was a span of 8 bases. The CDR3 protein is CASSRRVSYNEQFF. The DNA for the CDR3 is TGTGCCAGCAGCAGGCGAGTCTCCTACAATGAGCAGTTCTTC.

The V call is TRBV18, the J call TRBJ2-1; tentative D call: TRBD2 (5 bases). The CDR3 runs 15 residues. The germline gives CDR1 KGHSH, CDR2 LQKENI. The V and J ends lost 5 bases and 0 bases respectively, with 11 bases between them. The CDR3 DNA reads TGTGCCAGCTCAACGCGGGCTGACTCCTACAATGAGCAGTTCTTC. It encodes CASSTRADSYNEQFF.

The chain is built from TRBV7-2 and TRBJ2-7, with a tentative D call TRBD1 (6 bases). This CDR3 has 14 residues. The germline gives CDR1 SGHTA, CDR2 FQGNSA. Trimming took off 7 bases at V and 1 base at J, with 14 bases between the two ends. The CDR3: CASILKQGSYEQYF. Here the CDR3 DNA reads TGTGCCAGCATCCTAAAACAGGGTTCCTACGAGCAGTACTTC.

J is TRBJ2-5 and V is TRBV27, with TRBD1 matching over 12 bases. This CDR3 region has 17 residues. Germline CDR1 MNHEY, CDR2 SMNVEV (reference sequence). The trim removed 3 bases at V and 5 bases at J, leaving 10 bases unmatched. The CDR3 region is CASSFLTGTGGRETQYF. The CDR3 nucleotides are TGTGCCAGCAGTTTCCTAACCGGGACAGGGGGCAGGGAGACCCAGTACTTC.

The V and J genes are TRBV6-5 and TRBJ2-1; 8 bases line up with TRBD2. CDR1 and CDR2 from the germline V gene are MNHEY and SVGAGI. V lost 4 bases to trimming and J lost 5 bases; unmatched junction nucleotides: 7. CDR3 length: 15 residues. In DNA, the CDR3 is TGTGCCAGCAGTTTAGCGGGAATTAGGGACAATGAGCAGTTCTTC. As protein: CASSLAGIRDNEQFF.

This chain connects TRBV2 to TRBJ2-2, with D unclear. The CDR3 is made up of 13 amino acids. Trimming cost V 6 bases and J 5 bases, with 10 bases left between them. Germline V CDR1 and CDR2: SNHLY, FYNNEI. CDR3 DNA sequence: TGTGCCAGCAGCGAGGACGGGACCGGGGAGCTGTTTTTT. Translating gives CASSEDGTGELFF.

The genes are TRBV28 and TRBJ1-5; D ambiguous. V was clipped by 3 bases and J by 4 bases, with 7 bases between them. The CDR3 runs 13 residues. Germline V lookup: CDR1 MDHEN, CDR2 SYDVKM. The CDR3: CASSFLSNQPQHF. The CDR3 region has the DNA TGTGCCAGCAGTTTTCTGAGTAATCAGCCCCAGCATTTT.

This CDR3 reads CASKLGLAGTYEQYF. DNA for the CDR3: TGTGCCAGCAAGCTGGGATTGGCGGGCACCTACGAGCAGTACTTC. The chain is built from TRBV2 and TRBJ2-7; a weak D match, TRBD2 (5 bases). The germline V and J ends were trimmed by 7 bases and 2 bases, with 18 bases remaining between them. The V gene's germline CDR1 is SNHLY and CDR2 FYNNEI. The CDR3 contains 15 residues.

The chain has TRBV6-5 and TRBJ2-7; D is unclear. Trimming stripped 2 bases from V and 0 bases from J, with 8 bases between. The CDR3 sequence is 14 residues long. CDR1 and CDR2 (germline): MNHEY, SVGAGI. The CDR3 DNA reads TGTGCCAGCAGTTACAGGACCGACTCCTACGAGCAGTACTTC. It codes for CASSYRTDSYEQYF.

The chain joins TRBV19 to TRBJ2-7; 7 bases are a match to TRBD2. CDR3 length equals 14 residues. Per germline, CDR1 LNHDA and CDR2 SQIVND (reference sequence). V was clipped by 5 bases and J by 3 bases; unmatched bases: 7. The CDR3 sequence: CASSDRDYDYEQYF. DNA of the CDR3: TGTGCCAGTAGTGACCGGGACTACGACTACGAGCAGTACTTC.

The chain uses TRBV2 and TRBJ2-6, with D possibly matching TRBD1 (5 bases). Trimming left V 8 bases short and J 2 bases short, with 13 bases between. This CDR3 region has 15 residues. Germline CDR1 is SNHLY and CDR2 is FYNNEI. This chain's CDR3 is CASVKGLPGANVLTF. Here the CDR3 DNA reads TGTGCCAGCGTTAAGGGGCTCCCTGGGGCCAACGTCCTGACTTTC.

CDR3 nucleotides: TGTGCCAGCAGTATAGGGGTCACTGGAAACACCATATATTTT. Its protein product is CASSIGVTGNTIYF. The chain carries TRBV28 and TRBJ1-3; possibly TRBD1 for D (5 bases). Trimming removed 5 bases from V and 2 bases from J, with 10 bases in between. This CDR3 is 14 amino acids long. Per germline, CDR1 MDHEN and CDR2 SYDVKM.

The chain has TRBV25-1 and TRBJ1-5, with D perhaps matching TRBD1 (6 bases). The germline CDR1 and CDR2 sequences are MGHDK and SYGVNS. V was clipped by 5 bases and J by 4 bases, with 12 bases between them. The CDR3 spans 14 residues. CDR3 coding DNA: TGTGCCAGCAGTCTCCGGACAGCTAATCAGCCCCAGCATTTT. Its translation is CASSLRTANQPQHF. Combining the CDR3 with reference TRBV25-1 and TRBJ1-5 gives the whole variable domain EADIYQTPRYLVIGTGKKITLECSQTMGHDKMYWYQQDPGMELHLIHYSYGVNSTEKGDLSSESTVSRIRTEHFPLTLESARPSHTSQYLCASSLRTANQPQHFGDGTRLSIL.

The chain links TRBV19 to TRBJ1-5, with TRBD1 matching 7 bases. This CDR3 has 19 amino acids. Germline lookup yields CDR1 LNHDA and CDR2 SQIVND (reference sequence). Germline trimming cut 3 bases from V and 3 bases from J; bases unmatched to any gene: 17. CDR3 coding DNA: TGTGCCAGTAGTATTCTCCAGGGGGGGCGAGGTGTGGACAATCAGCCCCAGCATTTT. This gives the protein CASSILQGGRGVDNQPQHF.

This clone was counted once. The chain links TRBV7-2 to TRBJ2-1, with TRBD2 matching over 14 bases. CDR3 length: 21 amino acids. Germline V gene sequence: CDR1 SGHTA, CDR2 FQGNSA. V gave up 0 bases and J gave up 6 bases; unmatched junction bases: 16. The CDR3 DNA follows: TGTGCCAGCAGCTTAGCGCCGTGGAAGAGTAGACTAGCGGGAGGGAGCAATGAGCAGTTCTTC. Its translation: CASSLAPWKSRLAGGSNEQFF. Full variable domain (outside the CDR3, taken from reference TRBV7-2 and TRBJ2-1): GAGVSQSPSNKVTEKGKDVELRCDPISGHTALYWYRQSLGQGLEFLIYFQGNSAPDKSGLPSDRFSAERTGGSVSTLTIQRTQQEDSAVYLCASSLAPWKSRLAGGSNEQFFGPGTRLTVL.

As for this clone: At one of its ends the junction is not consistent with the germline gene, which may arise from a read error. For the CDR3, the DNA is TGTGCTAGCAGCTTAGCTTCAGCGGGAGGAGGAGAGACCCAGTACTTC. Its translation is CASSLASAGGGETQYF. V gene TRBV7-7 combines with J gene TRBJ2-5; 9 bases line up with TRBD2. This CDR3 comprises 16 residues. Germline values: CDR1 SSHAT, CDR2 FNYEAQ (reference sequence).

CDR3 sequence reads: CASSQGRLAQGTDTQYF. The CDR3 DNA sequence: TGTGCCAGCAGCCAAGGTCGCTTAGCTCAGGGGACAGATACGCAGTATTTT. The chain combines TRBV3-1 (or the pseudogene TRBV3-2) with TRBJ2-3; tentative D call: TRBD1 (6 bases). The CDR3 runs to 17 residues. Germline V gene sequence: CDR1 LGHDT, CDR2 YNNKEL (reference sequence). The V end lost 1 base, the J end lost 3 bases, and 17 bases lay between the germline ends.

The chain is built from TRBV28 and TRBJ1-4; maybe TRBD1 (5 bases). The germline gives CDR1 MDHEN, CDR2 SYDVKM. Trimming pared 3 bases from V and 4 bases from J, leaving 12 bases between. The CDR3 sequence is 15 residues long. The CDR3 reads CASSFIGADNEKLFF. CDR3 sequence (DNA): TGTGCCAGCAGTTTTATCGGGGCGGATAATGAAAAACTGTTTTTT.

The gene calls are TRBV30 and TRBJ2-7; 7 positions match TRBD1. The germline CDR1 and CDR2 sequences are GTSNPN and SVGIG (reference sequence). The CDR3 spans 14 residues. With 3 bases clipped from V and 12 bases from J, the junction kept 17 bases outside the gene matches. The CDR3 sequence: CAWSPHGGRGFWYF. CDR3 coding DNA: TGTGCCTGGAGCCCCCATGGGGGCAGGGGGTTCTGGTACTTC.

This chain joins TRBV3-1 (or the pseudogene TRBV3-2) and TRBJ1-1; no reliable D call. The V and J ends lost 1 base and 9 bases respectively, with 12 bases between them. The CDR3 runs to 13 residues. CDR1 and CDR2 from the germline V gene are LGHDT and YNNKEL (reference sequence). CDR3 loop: CASSQAGSDQAFF. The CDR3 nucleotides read TGTGCCAGCAGCCAAGCGGGGAGTGATCAAGCTTTCTTT.

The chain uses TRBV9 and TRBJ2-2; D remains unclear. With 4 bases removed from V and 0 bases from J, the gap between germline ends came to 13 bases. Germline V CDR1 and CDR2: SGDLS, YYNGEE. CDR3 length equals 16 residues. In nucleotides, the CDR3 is TGTGCCAGCAGCCCCGGACGGGCCGCGAACACCGGGGAGCTGTTTTTT. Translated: CASSPGRAANTGELFF.

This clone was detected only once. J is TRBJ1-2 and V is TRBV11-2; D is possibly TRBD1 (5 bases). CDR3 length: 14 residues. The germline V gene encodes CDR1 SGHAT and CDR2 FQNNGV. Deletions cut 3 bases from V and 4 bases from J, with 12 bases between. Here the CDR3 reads CASSFTGATYGYTF. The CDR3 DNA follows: TGTGCCAGCAGCTTTACCGGGGCCACCTATGGCTACACCTTC.

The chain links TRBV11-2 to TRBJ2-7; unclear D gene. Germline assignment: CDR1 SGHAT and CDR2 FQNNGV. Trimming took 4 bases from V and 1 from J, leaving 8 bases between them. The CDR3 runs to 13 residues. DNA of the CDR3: TGTGCCAGCAGCTCTCTCTATTCCTACGAGCAGTACTTC. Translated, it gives CASSSLYSYEQYF.

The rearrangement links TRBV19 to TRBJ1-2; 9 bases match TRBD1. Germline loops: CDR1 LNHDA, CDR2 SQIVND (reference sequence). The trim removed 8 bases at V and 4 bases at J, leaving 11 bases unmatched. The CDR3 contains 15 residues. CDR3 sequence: CASEETPGQGYGYTF. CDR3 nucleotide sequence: TGTGCCAGTGAAGAAACTCCGGGACAGGGCTATGGCTACACCTTC.